This TCR beta chain comes out of a study of T cell repertoires in cytomegalovirus infection. TCRdb reprocessed the reads with MiXCR, giving one entry per CDR3 protein. The sample lists 86,000 or so distinct CDR3 sequences; under 30% were seen once. From germline, CDR1 is MNHNS and CDR2 SASEGT. The CDR3 spans 14 residues. V gave up 6 bases and J gave up 1 base; unmatched junction bases: 6. With respect to this clonotype: Antigen: not known.

The source is a human donor in good health (CMV status not recorded). Some clones in this sample may be carry-over from other donors' samples. The chain couples TRBV6-1 to TRBJ2-7, with TRBD2 matching 7 bases. Specimen: CD8+ T cells from cultured PBMCs, collected from culture after CMV antigen stimulation. CDR3 bases: TGTGCCAGCAGGTTGCGGGAGAGATCCTACGAGCAGTACTTC. The encoded protein is CASRLRERSYEQYF.